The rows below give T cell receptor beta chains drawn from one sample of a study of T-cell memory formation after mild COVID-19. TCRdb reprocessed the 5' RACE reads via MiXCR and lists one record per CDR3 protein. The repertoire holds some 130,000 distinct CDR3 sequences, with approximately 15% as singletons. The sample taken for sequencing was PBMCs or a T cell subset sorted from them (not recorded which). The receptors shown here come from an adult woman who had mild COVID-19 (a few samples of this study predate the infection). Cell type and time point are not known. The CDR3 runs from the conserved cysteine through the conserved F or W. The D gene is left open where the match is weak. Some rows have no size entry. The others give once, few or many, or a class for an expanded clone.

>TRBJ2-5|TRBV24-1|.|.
CATSDPGSRETQYF
TGTGCCACCAGTGACCCAGGGTCTAGGGAGACCCAGTACTTC
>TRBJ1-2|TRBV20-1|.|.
CSAREGVRYGYTF
TGCAGTGCTAGAGAGGGAGTACGGTATGGCTACACCTTC
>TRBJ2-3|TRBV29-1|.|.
CSVEDRLSSSTDTQYF
TGCAGCGTTGAAGATCGTCTATCCTCCAGCACAGATACGCAGTATTTT
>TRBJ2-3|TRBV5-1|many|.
CASSLASGLTSTDTQYF
TGCGCCAGCAGCTTGGCTTCGGGTCTGACTAGCACAGATACGCAGTATTTT
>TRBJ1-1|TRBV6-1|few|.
CASSETRGEAFF
TGTGCCAGCAGTGAAACCAGGGGTGAAGCTTTCTTT
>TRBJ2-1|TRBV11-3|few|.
CASSDLPTGDEQFF
TGTGCCAGCAGTGACCTACCTACAGGCGATGAGCAGTTCTTC
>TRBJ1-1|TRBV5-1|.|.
CASSSSTAYTEAFF
TGCGCCAGCAGCTCATCGACAGCGTACACTGAAGCTTTCTTT
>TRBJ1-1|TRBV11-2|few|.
CASSLGPGNTEAFF
TGTGCCAGCAGCTTAGGCCCGGGGAACACTGAAGCTTTCTTT
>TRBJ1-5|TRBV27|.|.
CASSLEFGQLNQPQHF
TGTGCCAGCAGTTTAGAGTTCGGGCAGCTCAATCAGCCCCAGCATTTT
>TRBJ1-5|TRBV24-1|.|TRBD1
CATSDSDRGRGSNQPQHF
TGTGCCACCAGTGATTCGGACAGGGGGCGGGGAAGCAATCAGCCCCAGCATTTT
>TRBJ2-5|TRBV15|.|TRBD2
CATSRNGLAGGPEQETQYF
TGTGCCACCAGCAGAAATGGACTAGCGGGAGGGCCGGAGCAAGAGACCCAGTACTTC
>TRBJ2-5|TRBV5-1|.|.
CASSSDHGYRGQETQYF
TGCGCCAGCAGCTCCGATCATGGTTATAGGGGACAAGAGACCCAGTACTTC
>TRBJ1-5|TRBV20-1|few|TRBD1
CSASDRGSYSNQPQHF
TGCAGTGCTTCCGACAGGGGGTCTTATAGCAATCAGCCCCAGCATTTT
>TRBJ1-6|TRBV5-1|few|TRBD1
CASSYRQGLDSPLHF
TGCGCCAGCAGCTACCGACAGGGGTTGGATTCACCCCTCCACTTT
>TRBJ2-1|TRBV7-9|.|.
CASSFSGAKGEQFF
TGTGCCAGCAGCTTTAGCGGAGCCAAGGGGGAGCAGTTCTTC
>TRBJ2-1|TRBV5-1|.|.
CASSLGSAGLVNEQFF
TGCGCCAGCAGCTTGGGATCAGCGGGTTTGGTCAATGAGCAGTTCTTC
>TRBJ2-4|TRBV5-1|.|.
CASSFGQGDKNIQYF
TGCGCCAGCAGCTTCGGTCAGGGAGACAAAAACATTCAGTACTTC
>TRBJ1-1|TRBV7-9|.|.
CASSADGRGTEAFF
TGTGCCAGCAGCGCGGACGGGAGGGGTACTGAAGCTTTCTTT
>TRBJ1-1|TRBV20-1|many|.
CSAPVGGPGTEAFF
TGCAGTGCCCCAGTTGGGGGGCCGGGGACTGAAGCTTTCTTT
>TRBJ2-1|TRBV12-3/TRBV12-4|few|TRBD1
CASSGDRGPVKQFF
TGTGCCAGCAGTGGGGACAGGGGGCCTGTGAAGCAGTTCTTC
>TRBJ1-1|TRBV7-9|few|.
CASLRGTEAFF
TGTGCCAGCTTGAGGGGAACTGAAGCTTTCTTT
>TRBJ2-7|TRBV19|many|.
CASSINGGREQYF
TGTGCCAGTAGTATCAACGGGGGCAGGGAGCAGTACTTC
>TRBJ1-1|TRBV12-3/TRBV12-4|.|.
CASSRANTEAFF
TGTGCCAGCAGTCGGGCTAACACTGAAGCTTTCTTT
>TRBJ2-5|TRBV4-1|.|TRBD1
CASSQKGQGIKTQYF
TGCGCCAGCAGCCAAAAGGGACAGGGTATCAAGACCCAGTACTTC
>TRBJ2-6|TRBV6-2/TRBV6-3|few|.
CASSLQGLPLSGANVLTF
TGTGCCAGCAGCCTTCAGGGCCTCCCTCTCTCTGGGGCCAACGTCCTGACTTTC
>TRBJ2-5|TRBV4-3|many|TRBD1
CASSLGTGIQETQYF
TGCGCCAGCAGCCTCGGGACAGGGATCCAAGAGACCCAGTACTTC
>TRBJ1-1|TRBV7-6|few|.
CASSLGTGSLGGEAFF
TGTGCCAGCAGCTTAGGAACAGGGAGCCTCGGGGGTGAAGCTTTCTTT
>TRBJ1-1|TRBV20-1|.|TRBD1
CSVPGQGNTEAFF
TGCAGTGTTCCGGGACAGGGGAACACTGAAGCTTTCTTT
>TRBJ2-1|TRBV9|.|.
CASSVGLDWGEQFF
TGTGCCAGCAGCGTAGGACTAGATTGGGGTGAGCAGTTCTTC
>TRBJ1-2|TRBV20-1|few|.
CSAIGRTGARVDGYTF
TGCAGTGCTATTGGGAGGACTGGGGCAAGAGTGGATGGCTACACCTTC
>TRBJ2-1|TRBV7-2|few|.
CARSLVASYNGQFF
TGTGCCAGGAGCTTAGTAGCTAGCTATAACGGGCAGTTCTTC
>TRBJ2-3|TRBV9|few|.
CASSAWGSTDTQYF
TGTGCCAGCAGCGCGTGGGGATCCACAGATACGCAGTATTTT
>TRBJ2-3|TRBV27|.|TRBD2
CASSLTSRFTDTQYF
TGTGCCAGCAGCCTGACTAGCCGCTTCACAGATACGCAGTATTTT
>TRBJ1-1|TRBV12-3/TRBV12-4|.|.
CASSFILNARFTEAFF
TGTGCCAGCAGTTTTATCCTCAACGCCCGGTTCACTGAAGCTTTCTTT
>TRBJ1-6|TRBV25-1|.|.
CASSDRGNSPLHF
TGTGCCAGCAGTGACAGGGGCAATTCACCCCTCCACTTT
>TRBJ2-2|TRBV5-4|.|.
CASSAGNANTGELFF
TGTGCCAGCAGCGCCGGGAACGCGAACACCGGGGAGCTGTTTTTT
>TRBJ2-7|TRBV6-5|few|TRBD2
CASSPSGGATGEQYF
TGTGCCAGCAGTCCTAGCGGGGGGGCAACTGGCGAGCAGTACTTC
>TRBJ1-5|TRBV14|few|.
CASSLAGNQPQHF
TGTGCCAGCAGCCTCGCGGGCAATCAGCCCCAGCATTTT
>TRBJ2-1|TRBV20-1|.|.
CSARDVLSRPWNEQFF
TGCAGTGCTAGAGATGTTCTTAGTAGGCCCTGGAATGAGCAGTTCTTC
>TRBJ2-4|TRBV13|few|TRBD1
CASSSQGQGVNIQYF
TGTGCCAGCAGCTCCCAGGGACAGGGAGTGAACATTCAGTACTTC
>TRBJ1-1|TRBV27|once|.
CASSSTHLEAFF
TGTGCCAGCAGTTCCACCCACCTGGAAGCTTTCTTT